The clone carrying this T cell receptor beta chain was seen only once. This record belongs to a study of blood T cell repertoires in COVID-19. Assay: immunoSEQ multiplex PCR; the TCRdb copy retains only in-frame clones and omits some. The table shows about 200,000 clones, with approximately 83% occurring only once. Each participant's cohort was designated according to participant-reported clinical history. Sequenced sample: PBMCs or T cells enriched from blood (not recorded which). This TCR came from a man aged 40-50 years who had recovered from COVID-19.

The CDR3 bases are TGTGCCAGCAGACAGGGGAATGTGAACACTGAAGCTTTCTTT. Protein: CASRQGNVNTEAFF. The chain recombines TRBV6-5 with TRBJ1-1; 7 bases are shared with TRBD1. The CDR3 length is 14 residues. Germline CDR1 MNHEY, CDR2 SVGAGI. V shed 6 bases and J 0 bases; nucleotides not matched to a gene: 4.